Shown below are 24 T cell receptor beta chains from a single sample sequenced in a study of cytomegalovirus exposure and HLA in healthy donors. Primers for the PCR totalled 60 Vbeta and 13 Jbeta. Using immunoSEQ multiplex PCR, the repertoire was profiled, and TCRdb retains in-frame clones only, with some absent. The ten top clones account for roughly 0.64%, within a sample of approximately 110,000 clones. The sequenced material came from PBMCs. The source of these receptors is a man aged 50-60 years in good health and CMV-seronegative.

The chain is built from TRBV29-1 and TRBJ2-7; 7 nucleotides agree with TRBD1. V gave up 7 bases and J gave up 7 bases; unmatched junction bases: 7. Per the germline V gene, CDR1 is SQVTM and CDR2 is ANQGSEA. CDR3 length: 11 amino acids. CDR3 loop: CSAYRGAEQYF. In nucleotides, the CDR3 is TGCAGCGCATACAGGGGTGCTGAGCAGTACTTC.

The rearrangement uses TRBV7-2 and TRBJ2-1; TRBD2 is a possible D gene (6 bases). The CDR3 loop spans 15 amino acids. V was pared by 5 bases and J by 0 bases, with 11 bases between. The V gene's germline CDR1 is SGHTA and CDR2 FQGNSA. The CDR3 bases are TGTGCCAGCAGCCCGGACTACCGCTCCTACAATGAGCAGTTCTTC. It codes for CASSPDYRSYNEQFF.

The J gene is TRBJ2-5, the V gene TRBV2, with 9 bases that match TRBD1. The CDR3 spans 14 residues. J lost 4 bases, V lost 8 bases, and 8 bases had no gene match. Germline lookup yields CDR1 SNHLY and CDR2 FYNNEI. CDR3 sequence (DNA): TGTGCCAGCGGGGGGACAGGGCGAAGAGAGACCCAGTACTTC. Translated: CASGGTGRRETQYF.

V and J are TRBV7-3 and TRBJ1-1; 10 nucleotides match TRBD1. The CDR3 runs to 15 residues. From germline, CDR1 is SGHTA and CDR2 FQGTGA. V trimming: 5 bases; J trimming: 5 bases; junction bases outside the gene matches: 8. The chain's CDR3 is CASSPGTGVQTEAFF. CDR3 sequence (DNA): TGTGCCAGCAGCCCCGGGACAGGGGTACAAACTGAAGCTTTCTTT.

This chain links TRBV10-1 with TRBJ2-2; the match to TRBD1 covers 8 bases. From germline, CDR1 is WNHNN and CDR2 SYGVQD (reference sequence). V shed 6 bases and J 5 bases; nucleotides not matched to a gene: 5. This CDR3 region has 14 residues. The CDR3 DNA is TGCGCCAGCAGCGGGGACAGGACGACCGGGGAGCTGTTTTTT. Its translation: CASSGDRTTGELFF.

This chain uses TRBV27 with TRBJ1-1; TRBD1 matches 8 bases. Germline loops: CDR1 MNHEY, CDR2 SMNVEV (reference sequence). Unmatched junction bases numbered 2, after V lost 3 bases and J lost 2 bases. The CDR3 is 14 residues long. CDR3 region: CASSFTGGNTEAFF. CDR3 coding DNA: TGTGCCAGCAGTTTCACAGGGGGAAACACTGAAGCTTTCTTT.

J is TRBJ2-1 and V is TRBV7-2; D remains ambiguous. Germline V CDR1 and CDR2: SGHTA, FQGNSA. This CDR3 region has 14 residues. V shed 2 bases and J shed 4 bases, with 9 bases lying between them. The CDR3 is CASSLTLTYNEQFF. The CDR3 nucleotides are TGTGCCAGCAGCTTAACGCTGACATACAATGAGCAGTTCTTC.

The gene calls are TRBV4-1 and TRBJ1-6; TRBD1 might be the D (5 bases). CDR3 length: 15 residues. Trimming took 0 bases from V and 10 from J, leaving 13 bases between them. The germline CDR1 and CDR2 sequences are MGHRA and YSYEKL. CDR3 DNA: TGCGCCAGCAGCCAAGAAGGGACGGGAGCCTCACCCCTCCACTTT. It codes for CASSQEGTGASPLHF.

V gene TRBV5-1 combines with J gene TRBJ1-2, with D unresolved. Trimming took off 0 bases at V and 2 bases at J, with 11 bases between the two ends. The CDR3 extends over 15 amino acids. Germline CDR1 reads SGHRS; CDR2 reads YFSETQ. CDR3 amino acids: CASSLESDLNYGYTF. In DNA, the CDR3 is TGCGCCAGCAGCTTGGAGTCAGATCTCAACTATGGCTACACCTTC.

The rearrangement joins TRBV7-9 to TRBJ2-7; D unclear. This CDR3 is built from 14 residues. Trimming left V 6 bases short and J 3 bases short, with 15 bases between. CDR1 is SEHNR and CDR2 is FQNEAQ in the germline V gene (reference sequence). The chain's CDR3 is CASSYIWADYEQYF. The CDR3 nucleotides are TGTGCCAGCAGTTATATTTGGGCAGACTACGAGCAGTACTTC.

The chain couples TRBV7-3 to TRBJ2-7, with TRBD2 identical over 11 bases. Trimming at V came to 2 bases and at J to 2 bases, leaving 8 bases not matched to a gene. This CDR3 spans 17 amino acids. CDR1 SGHTA and CDR2 FQGTGA come from the germline V gene. The CDR3 coding sequence is TGTGCCAGCAGCTTACGGGCTAGCGGGAGGCAACCCTACGAGCAGTACTTC. This translates into CASSLRASGRQPYEQYF.

The chain carries TRBV28 and TRBJ2-2; D is possibly TRBD1 (6 bases). CDR1 and CDR2 from the germline V gene are MDHEN and SYDVKM. Trimming took off 7 bases at V and 2 bases at J, with 14 bases between the two ends. The CDR3 consists of 15 residues. Here the CDR3 reads CASTPGGSNTGELFF. The CDR3 bases are TGTGCCAGCACCCCTGGGGGCTCAAACACCGGGGAGCTGTTTTTT.

The genes are TRBV11-2 and TRBJ2-5; 11 nucleotides match TRBD2. Germline V gene lookup returns CDR1 SGHAT and CDR2 FQNNGV. J was trimmed by 5 bases and V by 4 bases; bases with no gene match: 15. The CDR3 is made up of 18 amino acids. The CDR3 DNA reads TGTGCCAGCAGCTCTGGTTTTGGGACTAGCGGAGCCCCCGAGACCCAGTACTTC. The encoded protein is CASSSGFGTSGAPETQYF.

The chain combines TRBV29-1 with TRBJ2-7, with D possibly being TRBD1 (6 bases). The length of the CDR3 is 15 residues. CDR1 is SQVTM and CDR2 is ANQGSEA in the germline V gene. V was shortened by 3 bases and J by 0 bases, with 15 bases between the two germline ends. CDR3 region: CSVDLPGANSYEQYF. The DNA for the CDR3 is TGCAGCGTTGATTTACCAGGGGCCAACTCCTACGAGCAGTACTTC.

The rearrangement links TRBV19 to TRBJ1-3; TRBD1 might be the D (6 bases). CDR1 LNHDA and CDR2 SQIVND come from the germline V gene (reference sequence). The CDR3 covers 14 residues. Deletions cut 8 bases from V and 3 bases from J, with 14 bases between. The CDR3 sequence: CASSPQGDGNTIYF. The DNA for the CDR3 is TGTGCCAGTTCGCCACAGGGTGATGGAAACACCATATATTTT. The full variable domain, its missing parts supplied by reference TRBV19 and TRBJ1-3, is DGGITQSPKYLFRKEGQNVTLSCEQNLNHDAMYWYRQDPGQGLRLIYYSQIVNDFQKGDIAEGYSVSREKKESFPLTVTSAQKNPTAFYLCASSPQGDGNTIYFGEGSWLTVV.

V usage is TRBV11-2 and J usage is TRBJ1-3, with 7 positions matching TRBD1. The CDR3 is made up of 17 amino acids. The trim removed 2 bases at V and 3 bases at J, leaving 10 bases unmatched. Germline CDR1 reads SGHAT; CDR2 reads FQNNGV. CDR3 residues: CASSLTLDHRGGNTIYF. The CDR3 DNA reads as TGTGCCAGCAGCTTAACCTTAGACCACAGGGGTGGAAACACCATATATTTT.

A note on this clone: In the same sample, other DNA sequences code for this CDR3. This rearrangement joins TRBV7-2 to TRBJ1-1; tentatively, D is TRBD1 (5 bases). CDR1 is SGHTA and CDR2 is FQGNSA in the germline V gene. This CDR3 has 15 amino acids. Trimming left V 2 bases short and J 4 bases short, with 14 bases between. CDR3: CASSLLQGLGTEAFF. CDR3 sequence (DNA): TGTGCCAGCAGCTTATTGCAGGGCTTGGGCACTGAAGCTTTCTTT.

CDR3 region: CASSQDPGNQNIQYF. The CDR3 bases are TGCGCCAGCAGCCAAGACCCGGGAAACCAAAACATTCAGTACTTC. The chain links TRBV4-3 to TRBJ2-4; tentative D call: TRBD2 (5 bases). This CDR3 is built from 15 residues. V shed 0 bases and J shed 5 bases, with 11 bases lying between them. CDR1 is LGHNA, CDR2 YSLEER, per germline.

V is TRBV6-5 and J is TRBJ2-1, with 12 bases lining up with TRBD2. The germline V gene encodes CDR1 MNHEY and CDR2 SVGAGI. V lost 6 bases and J lost 5; bases outside the gene matches: 5. This CDR3 has 15 residues. The CDR3 is CASSLTSGGHNEQFF. The CDR3 nucleotides read TGTGCCAGCAGCCTAACTAGCGGGGGGCACAATGAGCAGTTCTTC.

This chain joins TRBV7-9 and TRBJ2-3, with D tentatively TRBD2 (6 bases). Germline assignment: CDR1 SEHNR and CDR2 FQNEAQ (reference sequence). V was clipped by 10 bases and J by 1 base, with 15 bases between them. This CDR3 has 14 amino acids. CDR3 sequence reads: CATAPPGGTDTQYF. The CDR3 nucleotides read TGTGCCACCGCCCCCCCGGGAGGCACAGATACGCAGTATTTT.

The rearrangement links TRBV6-1 to TRBJ1-5, with D perhaps matching TRBD1 (6 bases). Germline V gives CDR1 MNHNS, CDR2 SASEGT. The CDR3 is 15 amino acids. V lost 10 bases and J lost 3, with 19 bases in between. The CDR3 sequence is CATTESGQYNQPQHF. The CDR3 DNA is TGTGCCACCACAGAGAGTGGACAGTACAATCAGCCCCAGCATTTT.

The CDR3, as DNA: TGTGCCAGCAGCTCCGGGACACAAAATCAGCCCCAGCATTTT. Translation: CASSSGTQNQPQHF. J is TRBJ1-5 and V is TRBV7-8; possible D gene TRBD1, 6 bases. The CDR3 loop spans 14 amino acids. Per germline, CDR1 SGHVS and CDR2 FQNEAQ. V was cut by 4 bases and J by 4 bases, with 11 bases left in between.

The CDR3 reads CASSAGLNIQYF. The CDR3, as DNA: TGTGCCAGCAGCGCAGGGCTAAACATTCAGTACTTC. The J gene is TRBJ2-4, the V gene TRBV11-3, with D perhaps matching TRBD1 (5 bases). V lost 5 bases and J lost 6, with 8 bases in between. The CDR3 sequence is 12 residues long. CDR1 is SGHNT, CDR2 YENEEA, per germline. The full variable domain, completed using reference TRBV11-3 and TRBJ2-4, is EAGVVQSPRYKIIEKKQPVAFWCNPISGHNTLYWYLQNLGQGPELLIRYENEEAVDDSQLPKDRFSAERLKGVDSTLKIQPAELGDSAVYLCASSAGLNIQYFGAGTRLSVL.

The V and J genes are TRBV2 and TRBJ1-1, with 7 bases matching TRBD1. CDR1 and CDR2 from the germline V gene are SNHLY and FYNNEI. Trimming removed 7 bases from V and 0 bases from J; junction bases left unmatched: 8. The CDR3 has 15 residues. CDR3 sequence (DNA): TGTGCCAGCACCCAAGAGGGGGCTATGAACACTGAAGCTTTCTTT. Its protein product is CASTQEGAMNTEAFF.